This T cell receptor (beta chain) was obtained from a study of T cell responses to AZD1222 COVID-19 vaccine. Whole-study findings and limits: White British people made up most donors, females outnumbered males, and clonal diversity was possibly underestimated.

The germline gives CDR1 SGHAT, CDR2 FQNNGV. The ends were cut back, 2 bases at V and 0 bases at J, with 11 bases in the middle. The CDR3 extends over 16 amino acids. Produced via immunoSEQ multiplex PCR; TCRdb's table is partial and in-frame only. The sample holds 140,000 to 150,000 clones, approximately 92% seen once. Pooled samples include second doses given at about 4 or 12 weeks. About this clone: The antigen is unknown.

Here the sequenced sample was peripheral blood, taken 28 days after the second AZD1222 dose. The J gene is TRBJ1-3, the V gene TRBV11-2, with D possibly TRBD1 on 5 matching bases. The sequence derives from an adult who received the AZD1222 COVID-19 vaccine. The CDR3 DNA sequence: TGTGCCAGCAGCTTAAGGGGATGGTCCTCTGGAAACACCATATATTTT. This gives the protein CASSLRGWSSGNTIYF.